One sample yielded the 23 T cell receptor beta chains listed below, sequenced in a study of T cells after posttransplantation cyclophosphamide. Sequenced by immunoSEQ multiplex PCR; TCRdb stores in-frame clones only, minus some. The sample shows some 37,000 clones, none of them appearing just once. What was sequenced was PBMCs. The receptors here all came from a girl aged 5 to 17 in good health, CMV-negative, and a related stem cell transplant donor.

The sample holds a few counts of this clone. V gene TRBV9 combines with J gene TRBJ2-5; no reliable D call. Germline lookup yields CDR1 SGDLS and CDR2 YYNGEE. Trimming removed 3 bases from V and 1 base from J, with 7 bases in between. CDR3 length equals 13 residues. CDR3 residues: CASSAYPQETQYF. The CDR3 region has the DNA TGTGCCAGCAGCGCCTACCCCCAAGAGACCCAGTACTTC. The complete variable domain, with remaining parts taken from reference TRBV9 and TRBJ2-5, reads DSGVTQTPKHLITATGQRVTLRCSPRSGDLSVYWYQQSLDQGLQFLIQYYNGEERAKGNILERFSAQQFPDLHSELNLSSLELGDSALYFCASSAYPQETQYFGPGTRLLVL.

The sample holds many counts of this clone. The chain employs TRBV5-1 and TRBJ2-7, with D maybe TRBD2 (6 bases). This CDR3 is 13 amino acids long. Trimming removed 3 bases at V and 5 bases at J, with 12 bases between. Germline CDR1 SGHRS, CDR2 YFSETQ. For the CDR3, the DNA is TGCGCCAGCAGCTCAGGACTATCGGACGAGCAGTACTTC. It specifies CASSSGLSDEQYF.

This clone appeared many times. The chain is built from TRBV10-3 and TRBJ2-3, with D tentatively TRBD2 (6 bases). CDR1 ENHRY and CDR2 SYGVKD come from the germline V gene. CDR3 size: 19 residues. Trimming cost V 4 bases and J 0 bases, with 23 bases left between them. CDR3 coding DNA: TGTGCCATCAGTGGCAGACTAGGCATCCTGGGTGGTAGCACAGATACGCAGTATTTT. Residues: CAISGRLGILGGSTDTQYF.

This clone has at least ten counts. V and J are TRBV28 and TRBJ1-1, with 7 nucleotides matching TRBD1. Per the germline V gene, CDR1 is MDHEN and CDR2 is SYDVKM. V was pared by 5 bases and J by 6 bases, with 6 bases of the junction left unmatched. The CDR3 extends over 13 amino acids. As DNA, the CDR3 is TGTGCCAGCAGTCCAACAGGGGAGGCTGAAGCTTTCTTT. The encoded protein is CASSPTGEAEAFF.

Many counts were recorded for this clone. V and J are TRBV10-1 and TRBJ1-2, with TRBD1 identical over 12 bases. After removal of 6 bases from V and 4 bases from J, the junction contained 15 bases not matched to a gene. This CDR3 is built from 18 residues. Germline V lookup: CDR1 WNHNN, CDR2 SYGVQD (reference sequence). CDR3 nucleotides: TGCGCCAGCAGGCCCCGGGGGACAGGGGGCGCGGTAGGCTATGGCTACACCTTC. It encodes CASRPRGTGGAVGYGYTF.

This clone was picked up many times. The chain uses TRBV5-8 and TRBJ2-3; 7 positions agree with TRBD1. V lost 3 bases, J lost 2 bases, and 9 bases stayed unmatched. Germline values: CDR1 SGHTS, CDR2 YDEGEE. This CDR3 has 16 residues. CDR3 sequence reads: CASSSDRARFTDTQYF. The CDR3 DNA reads TGTGCCAGCAGCTCTGACAGGGCCAGGTTCACAGATACGCAGTATTTT.

This clone appeared a few times. The chain couples TRBV19 to TRBJ2-7; 7 bases are a match to TRBD1. In germline, CDR1 is LNHDA, CDR2 SQIVND (reference sequence). Losses at the gene ends were 6 bases for V and 3 bases for J; bases not matched to a gene: 8. The CDR3 spans 14 residues. CDR3 DNA: TGTGCCAGTAGACCCGGGACAGATATCTACGAGCAGTACTTC. Protein: CASRPGTDIYEQYF.

Many counts were recorded for this clone. The chain links TRBV10-1 to TRBJ1-6, with 8 nucleotides matching TRBD1. The CDR3 spans 14 residues. Germline loops: CDR1 WNHNN, CDR2 SYGVQD (reference sequence). Trimming removed 5 bases from V and 5 bases from J; junction bases left unmatched: 2. The chain's CDR3 is CASSLDRDNSPLHF. CDR3 nucleotides: TGCGCCAGCAGTCTGGACAGGGATAATTCACCCCTCCACTTT.

There are many counts of this clone. V is TRBV5-4 and J is TRBJ1-2, with 7 bases that match TRBD1. The ends lost 4 bases at V and 5 bases at J; junction bases unmatched: 5. The CDR3 runs to 13 residues. Germline CDR1 and CDR2: SGHNT and YYREEE (reference sequence). CDR3 sequence reads: CASSRGTVYGYTF. CDR3 DNA: TGTGCCAGCAGCCGCGGGACAGTATATGGCTACACCTTC.

This clone has at least ten counts. The rearrangement uses TRBV30 and TRBJ2-1; no clear D gene. Trimming pared 1 base from V and 8 bases from J, leaving 9 bases between. The CDR3 is 12 residues long. Germline-derived CDR1 and CDR2 are GTSNPN and SVGIG (reference sequence). DNA for the CDR3: TGTGCCTGGAGTGAATTGGGCCATGAGCAGTTCTTC. This encodes CAWSELGHEQFF.

This clone has a count of ten or more. V is TRBV6-1 and J is TRBJ1-2; D is unclear. The CDR3 length is 14 residues. Trimming left V 2 bases short and J 4 bases short, with 11 bases between. Germline V CDR1 and CDR2: MNHNS, SASEGT. CDR3 region: CASSEYSGLYGYTF. CDR3 in DNA: TGTGCCAGCAGTGAATACTCCGGTCTCTATGGCTACACCTTC.

The table lists this clone with a few counts. J is TRBJ1-2 and V is TRBV20-1; D possibly corresponds to TRBD1 (6 bases). The length of the CDR3 is 11 residues. Germline V CDR1 and CDR2: DFQATT, SNEGSKA (reference sequence). V was trimmed by 1 base and J by 7 bases, leaving 7 bases between them. The CDR3 bases are TGCAGTGCTAGAGTAGGGGGTGGCTACACCTTC. Its translation: CSARVGGGYTF.

There are many counts of this clone. The V call is TRBV7-2, the J call TRBJ2-6; 10 positions agree with TRBD1. CDR3 length: 18 residues. V was clipped by 4 bases and J by 4 bases; unmatched bases: 10. Per germline, CDR1 SGHTA and CDR2 FQGNSA. The DNA for the CDR3 is TGTGCCAGCAGCTCCTCGCCGGGACAGGGGTTGGGGGCCAACGTCCTGACTTTC. Protein: CASSSSPGQGLGANVLTF.

This clone was found many times. The chain recombines TRBV6-1 with TRBJ2-7, with 9 bases fitting TRBD1. CDR3 length: 15 residues. The germline CDR1 and CDR2 sequences are MNHNS and SASEGT. Trimming at V came to 3 bases and at J to 4 bases, leaving 7 bases not matched to a gene. Here the CDR3 reads CASSEFTGGGYEQYF. The CDR3 DNA is TGTGCCAGCAGTGAGTTCACAGGGGGCGGGTACGAGCAGTACTTC.

This clone was seen at least ten times. The chain is built from TRBV29-1 and TRBJ2-1, with 8 bases fitting TRBD1. Trimming cost V 5 bases and J 10 bases; bases outside gene matches: 4. The CDR3 has 11 amino acids. Germline CDR1 SQVTM, CDR2 ANQGSEA. The chain's CDR3 is CSVKTGGEQFF. For the CDR3, the DNA is TGCAGCGTTAAAACAGGGGGGGAGCAGTTCTTC.

The chain links TRBV7-9 to TRBJ2-7; D call uncertain. The germline gives CDR1 SEHNR, CDR2 FQNEAQ (reference sequence). V lost 4 bases and J 4 bases, leaving 5 bases between the germline ends. The CDR3 is 11 amino acids. CDR3 bases: TGTGCCAGCAGCTCGGAGTACGAGCAGTACTTC. It yields the protein CASSSEYEQYF.

This chain uses TRBV2 with TRBJ1-2, with 7 positions matching TRBD1. CDR1 and CDR2 from the germline V gene are SNHLY and FYNNEI. V was pared by 3 bases and J by 1 base, with 8 bases of the junction left unmatched. The CDR3 has 16 residues. The CDR3 sequence is CASSEEGARYNYGYTF. CDR3 nucleotides: TGTGCCAGCAGTGAGGAGGGGGCGCGGTATAACTATGGCTACACCTTC.

This clone was seen at least ten times. J is TRBJ1-4 and V is TRBV5-4; perhaps TRBD1 as D (6 bases). This CDR3 has 17 residues. The germline V gene has CDR1 SGHNT and CDR2 YYREEE (reference sequence). The ends were cut back, 1 base at V and 7 bases at J, with 20 bases in the middle. CDR3 residues: CASSLPQGEGTGEKLFF. The DNA of the CDR3 is TGTGCCAGCAGCTTGCCACAGGGAGAAGGTACCGGTGAAAAACTGTTTTTT.

This clone was observed many times. The chain combines TRBV30 with TRBJ1-2; the D is unclear. Trimming left V 6 bases short and J 4 bases short, with 6 bases between. Germline V lookup: CDR1 GTSNPN, CDR2 SVGIG (reference sequence). The CDR3 sequence is 10 residues long. The CDR3 DNA is TGTGCCTGCGTGTCCTATGGCTACACCTTC. It encodes CACVSYGYTF.

This chain uses TRBV6-4 with TRBJ2-5, with D possibly TRBD2 on 5 matching bases. The J call is in doubt because the DNA end fits TRBJ2-7 better. This CDR3 spans 18 amino acids. CDR1 and CDR2 from the germline V gene are MRHNA and SNTAGT. The CDR3 DNA reads as TGTGCCAGCAGGAAGACCCGCCATCGGGGATTCGCTTTCTACGAGCAGTACTTC. This codes for CASRKTRHRGFAFYEQYF.

This clone was seen at least ten times. This chain uses TRBV5-4 with TRBJ2-7, with TRBD1 matching 7 bases. J was trimmed by 3 bases and V by 4 bases; bases with no gene match: 7. Germline assignment: CDR1 SGHNT and CDR2 YYREEE (reference sequence). The CDR3 sequence is 14 residues long. The CDR3 region is CASSPRAGGYEQYF. The CDR3 DNA reads as TGTGCCAGCAGCCCGCGGGCAGGGGGCTACGAGCAGTACTTC.

This clone was picked up a small number of times. This rearrangement joins TRBV5-1 to TRBJ2-5; 11 bases agree with TRBD2. The J call may be in error: the DNA end matches TRBJ2-7 better. This CDR3 is 17 amino acids long. Germline V gives CDR1 SGHRS, CDR2 YFSETQ. The CDR3 DNA sequence: TGCGCCAGCAGCCTCGGACTAGCGGGTTTGAGCTCCTACGAGCAGTACTTC. Translating it yields CASSLGLAGLSSYEQYF.

This clone has ten or more counts. The chain joins TRBV19 to TRBJ2-3; D is perhaps TRBD1 (6 bases). V lost 4 bases, J lost 4 bases, and 15 bases lay in between. CDR1 LNHDA and CDR2 SQIVND come from the germline V gene (reference sequence). CDR3 size: 15 residues. This chain's CDR3 is CASSRTWTAADTQYF. CDR3 sequence (DNA): TGTGCCAGTAGTAGGACATGGACAGCCGCAGATACGCAGTATTTT. The full variable domain, with the rest looked up from reference TRBV19 and TRBJ2-3, is DGGITQSPKYLFRKEGQNVTLSCEQNLNHDAMYWYRQDPGQGLRLIYYSQIVNDFQKGDIAEGYSVSREKKESFPLTVTSAQKNPTAFYLCASSRTWTAADTQYFGPGTRLTVL.